The rows below give T cell receptor beta chains drawn from one sample of a study of human T cells and chemical hapten exposure. MiXCR was run by TCRdb on the 5' RACE reads, yielding one entry per CDR3 protein. The table shows more than 140,000 distinct CDR3 sequences, with 4.1% occurring only once. The receptors were gathered from a female donor in good health. The CDR3 runs from the conserved cysteine through the conserved F or W. The order of the fields is D gene, J gene, V gene, clone size, CDR3 DNA, CDR3 protein. A D gene is named only where the DNA matches it firmly. Clone size is shown for a subset of rows, as once, few, many or a class of expanded clone.

-,TRBJ1-4,TRBV7-2,many,TGTGCCAGCAGCTCGGGTCCAGGGAGGGATGAAAAACTGTTTTTT,CASSSGPGRDEKLFF
TRBD2,TRBJ2-5,TRBV9,-,TGTGCCAGCAGCGTAGTGGCGGGGGGGCGCGGAGAGACCCAGTACTTC,CASSVVAGGRGETQYF
TRBD1,TRBJ1-1,TRBV25-1,many,TGTGCCAGCAGTGCAGGGGGGGAGGTCACTGAAGCTTTCTTT,CASSAGGEVTEAFF
TRBD2,TRBJ2-3,TRBV24-1,many,TGTGCCACCAGTGGGGGTAGCGGGGGGACGCAGTATTTT,CATSGGSGGTQYF
-,TRBJ2-2,TRBV6-1,many,TGTGCCAGCAGTGAAGCTTCGGGATCCGGGGCCGGGGAGCTGTTTTTT,CASSEASGSGAGELFF
-,TRBJ1-1,TRBV5-5,many,TGTGCCAGCCGAAAGGACGGCATACCGCGCACTGAAGCTTTCTTT,CASRKDGIPRTEAFF
-,TRBJ2-2,TRBV15,few,TGTGCCACCAGCAGAGACAGACAGTCCGGGGAGCTGTTTTTT,CATSRDRQSGELFF
TRBD2,TRBJ2-3,TRBV6-4,many,TGTGCCAGCAGTGAACTAGCGGACTCCACAGATACGCAGTATTTT,CASSELADSTDTQYF
-,TRBJ2-7,TRBV20-1,few,TGCAGTGCTAGAGTGGGGACGGGGGGCGACGAGCAGTACTTC,CSARVGTGGDEQYF
-,TRBJ2-7,TRBV7-2,many,TGTGCCAGCAGCTTATTCCCAGGGAGAAGCTACGAGCAGTACTTC,CASSLFPGRSYEQYF
TRBD1,TRBJ1-2,TRBV6-1,few,TGTGCCAGCAGTGCTACTGGACAGGGGAACTATGGCTACACCTTC,CASSATGQGNYGYTF
TRBD1,TRBJ1-1,TRBV19,many,TGTGCCAGTAGTATAACGACAGGGACTGAAGCTTTCTTT,CASSITTGTEAFF
-,TRBJ1-5,TRBV5-1,-,TGCGCCAGCAGCTTGGCGCCGGACCCTAATCAGCCCCAGCATTTT,CASSLAPDPNQPQHF
-,TRBJ1-6,TRBV3-1,many,TGTGCCAGCAGCCCGGGGACAAGTAATTCACCCCTCCACTTT,CASSPGTSNSPLHF
-,TRBJ1-2,TRBV11-2,many,TGTGCCAGCAGCTTAGGTACGGGGAACGGCTACACCTTC,CASSLGTGNGYTF
TRBD1,TRBJ1-1,TRBV2,many,TGTGCCAGCAGGGTAGGGACAGGTTTCACTGAAGCTTTCTTT,CASRVGTGFTEAFF
-,TRBJ1-2,TRBV27,-,TGTACCAGCAGTCCCCAGGGTCGCCTCTATGGCTACACCTTC,CTSSPQGRLYGYTF
-,TRBJ1-2,TRBV6-5,many,TGTGCCAGCAGAAGCCCCCAGGGCACGGGCTACACCTTC,CASRSPQGTGYTF
-,TRBJ2-5,TRBV25-1,many,TGTGCCAGCAGTGAAACTAATTTGGAGACCCAGTACTTC,CASSETNLETQYF
-,TRBJ1-5,TRBV5-8,many,TGTGCCAGCAGCTTGCGTTTTGGTGGCAATCAGCCCCAGCATTTT,CASSLRFGGNQPQHF
-,TRBJ2-5,TRBV11-2,many,TGTGCCAGCAGCTTAGGGCTGCGGACTGACCAAGAGACCCAGTACTTC,CASSLGLRTDQETQYF
-,TRBJ1-4,TRBV4-2,few,TGTGCCAGCAGCCAAGATCAGAGGGCATTTAACAAAAAACTGTTTTTT,CASSQDQRAFNKKLFF
-,TRBJ2-2,TRBV9,many,TGTGCCAGCAGCGTTTTTGAGGTTACTGGCTACACCGGGGAGCTGTTTTTT,CASSVFEVTGYTGELFF
TRBD2,TRBJ2-4,TRBV20-1,many,TGCAGTGCTTACTCCGGGACTAGCGGTACGCTAGCCAAAAACATTCAGTACTTC,CSAYSGTSGTLAKNIQYF
-,TRBJ1-5,TRBV4-3,many,TGCGCCAGCAGCCAAGCCCCCCATCAGCCCCAGCATTTT,CASSQAPHQPQHF
-,TRBJ2-2,TRBV7-6,many,TGTGCCAGCAGCTTAGTTGCAGGGGATGACACCGGGGAGCTGTTTTTT,CASSLVAGDDTGELFF
TRBD1,TRBJ2-3,TRBV29-1,many,TGCAGCGTTTCGCAGGGGGCGGAAGGAGATACGCAGTATTTT,CSVSQGAEGDTQYF
TRBD2,TRBJ2-3,TRBV5-4,many,TGTGCCAGCAGCCCGACTAGCGGCACGTATAGCACAGATACGCAGTATTTT,CASSPTSGTYSTDTQYF
-,TRBJ2-1,TRBV5-5,many,TGTGCCAGCAGCTTGGTGGGGCCCTCTTACAATGAGCAGTTCTTC,CASSLVGPSYNEQFF
-,TRBJ2-2,TRBV29-1,few,TGCAGCGTTGGGGGGGCATCCGGAACCGGGGAGCTGTTTTTT,CSVGGASGTGELFF
-,TRBJ1-1,TRBV5-6,many,TGTGCCAGCAGCTTGGTACCCCCCCTGAGGCTGAACACTGAAGCTTTCTTT,CASSLVPPLRLNTEAFF
-,TRBJ1-2,TRBV12-3/TRBV12-4,many,TGTGCCAGCAGTTTCGGCGGGGGGATAGACTATGGCTACACCTTC,CASSFGGGIDYGYTF
-,TRBJ2-1,TRBV20-1,many,TGCAGTGCCTCAGGACTGTCCGATGAGCAGTTCTTC,CSASGLSDEQFF
TRBD2,TRBJ2-3,TRBV29-1,many,TGCAGCGTTGAAGATCCCCTAGCGGGGGGCCAAGATACGCAGTATTTT,CSVEDPLAGGQDTQYF
-,TRBJ1-5,TRBV7-2,many,TGTGCCAGCAGCTGGCGCTGGGACCCAGGCAATCAGCCCCAGCATTTT,CASSWRWDPGNQPQHF